The 14 T cell receptor beta chains presented below share a single source sample, sequenced in a study of early T cells in non-severe SARS-CoV-2 infection. TCRdb reanalysed the 5' RACE reads using MiXCR and keeps one entry per CDR3 protein. The sample yields 50,000 to 75,000 distinct CDR3 sequences, about 6% seen once. The sample here was whole blood, taken at baseline. Receptors were obtained from an adult who was a healthcare worker with PCR-confirmed SARS-CoV-2 infection or an uninfected control (not recorded which).

J is TRBJ2-1 and V is TRBV20-1; 12 nucleotides match TRBD2. The V segment lost 6 bases and the J segment 7 bases; nucleotides outside the gene matches: 7. The CDR3 runs to 14 residues. Germline V gene lookup returns CDR1 DFQATT and CDR2 SNEGSKA (reference sequence). CDR3 sequence (DNA): TGCAGTGCCACTTCTAGCGGGAGGGTTAATGAGCAGTTCTTC. Protein: CSATSSGRVNEQFF.

The table lists this clonotype with a few counts. The chain uses TRBV10-2 and TRBJ2-7; tentative D call: TRBD1 (5 bases). Per the germline V gene, CDR1 is WSHSY and CDR2 is SAAADI. The CDR3 has 14 residues. Trimming cost V 0 bases and J 2 bases, with 8 bases left between them. The CDR3 loop is CASSESARAYEQYF. CDR3 DNA sequence: TGCGCCAGCAGTGAGTCGGCCAGGGCCTACGAGCAGTACTTC.

The chain carries TRBV28 and TRBJ2-1; 7 bases map to TRBD1. V trimming: 2 bases; J trimming: 4 bases; junction bases outside the gene matches: 2. Germline CDR1 and CDR2: MDHEN and SYDVKM. The CDR3 totals 14 residues. For the CDR3, the DNA is TGTGCCAGCAGTTTACCACAGGGGTACAATGAGCAGTTCTTC. Amino acid sequence: CASSLPQGYNEQFF.

CDR3 sequence: CASSQETRSYEQYF. The CDR3 coding sequence is TGCGCCAGCAGCCAAGAAACTCGTTCCTACGAGCAGTACTTC. The V and J genes are TRBV4-3 and TRBJ2-7; D ambiguous. With 0 bases removed from V and 1 base from J, the gap between germline ends came to 7 bases. The CDR3 loop spans 14 amino acids. From germline, CDR1 is LGHNA and CDR2 YSLEER.

This clonotype is termed medium-sized. Germline and junction disagree at one end, which may indicate a read error. The CDR3 coding sequence is TGCAGCGCTAGTTACTCAGGTGGAGACACCATATATTTT. Translated, it gives CSASYSGGDTIYF. The rearrangement joins TRBV29-1 to TRBJ1-3; D call uncertain. The CDR3 sequence is 13 residues long. The germline gives CDR1 SQVTM, CDR2 ANQGSEA.

This sequence joins TRBV28 and TRBJ2-3; 8 bases agree with TRBD2. The trim removed 0 bases at V and 3 bases at J, leaving 11 bases unmatched. The CDR3 is 18 amino acids. Germline assignment: CDR1 MDHEN and CDR2 SYDVKM. CDR3 sequence reads: CASSLWSLSGSMTDTQYF. The CDR3 nucleotides are TGTGCCAGCAGTTTATGGAGTCTCAGCGGGAGTATGACAGATACGCAGTATTTT.

This clonotype was observed at least ten times. V usage is TRBV20-1 and J usage is TRBJ2-7; D not resolved. This CDR3 has 13 residues. Germline CDR1 is DFQATT and CDR2 is SNEGSKA (reference sequence). V lost 3 bases and J 2 bases, leaving 11 bases between the germline ends. The CDR3 spells CSASALFPYEQYF. In DNA form, the CDR3 reads TGCAGTGCTAGCGCCCTTTTCCCCTACGAGCAGTACTTC.

Many counts were recorded for this clonotype. The chain couples TRBV4-1 to TRBJ2-1; D call uncertain. With 1 base removed from V and 6 bases from J, the gap between germline ends came to 4 bases. This CDR3 contains 12 residues. CDR1 is MGHRA, CDR2 YSYEKL, per germline. The chain's CDR3 is CASSQVLNEQFF. The CDR3 nucleotides are TGCGCCAGCAGCCAAGTTCTCAATGAGCAGTTCTTC.

This clonotype showed up many times. The chain links TRBV29-1 to TRBJ2-1, with 8 positions matching TRBD1. The ends lost 4 bases at V and 7 bases at J; junction bases unmatched: 12. The CDR3 covers 15 residues. Per the germline V gene, CDR1 is SQVTM and CDR2 is ANQGSEA. CDR3 amino acids: CSVATARTGKNEQFF. CDR3 nucleotides: TGCAGCGTTGCGACGGCCCGGACAGGGAAAAATGAGCAGTTCTTC.

This clonotype was picked up many times. The rearrangement uses TRBV6-1 and TRBJ2-3, with a possible D match to TRBD2 (5 bases). CDR1 and CDR2 from the germline V gene are MNHNS and SASEGT. This CDR3 contains 13 residues. Deletions cut 6 bases from V and 0 bases from J, with 7 bases between. The CDR3 DNA reads as TGTGCCAGCAGGACTACTAGCACAGATACGCAGTATTTT. Translation gives CASRTTSTDTQYF.

CDR3 region: CASSFTGYNEQFF. Here the CDR3 DNA reads TGTGCCAGCAGTTTCACAGGGTACAATGAGCAGTTCTTC. This rearrangement joins TRBV6-6 to TRBJ2-1; D may be TRBD1 (6 bases). The CDR3 is 13 residues long. The V gene's germline CDR1 is MNHNY and CDR2 SVGAGI (reference sequence). V gave up 4 bases and J gave up 4 bases, with 8 bases separating them.

This clonotype was observed at least ten times. The chain carries TRBV20-1 and TRBJ2-3; 9 nucleotides align to TRBD1. J gave up 1 base and V 1 base, and 12 bases lay outside the gene matches. The germline V gene encodes CDR1 DFQATT and CDR2 SNEGSKA (reference sequence). This CDR3 spans 18 amino acids. The CDR3 DNA reads TGCAGTGCTAGAGGGACAGGGGAGTATGTGACGGGCACAGATACGCAGTATTTT. Amino acid sequence: CSARGTGEYVTGTDTQYF.

This chain joins TRBV29-1 and TRBJ2-7; D unresolved. The V and J ends lost 6 bases and 0 bases respectively, with 6 bases between them. Per germline, CDR1 SQVTM and CDR2 ANQGSEA. The CDR3 is 11 amino acids. CDR3 protein: CSVENSYEQYF. As DNA, the CDR3 is TGCAGCGTCGAAAACTCCTACGAGCAGTACTTC.

V gene TRBV27 combines with J gene TRBJ1-1, with D uncertain. V was shortened by 3 bases and J by 2 bases, with 19 bases between the two germline ends. Germline V gives CDR1 MNHEY, CDR2 SMNVEV (reference sequence). This CDR3 contains 17 residues. The CDR3 protein is CASSFLFRGASNTEAFF. Here the CDR3 DNA reads TGTGCCAGCAGTTTCCTCTTCAGAGGAGCATCCAACACTGAAGCTTTCTTT.